These T cell receptor beta chains were read from a single sample in a study of response to subunit inactivated influenza vaccine. TCRdb itself ran the RT-PCR reads through MiXCR, one entry per CDR3 protein. Here the sample spans about 160,000 distinct CDR3 sequences, approximately 10% being singletons. The source was non-naive T cells sorted from PBMCs, collected roughly 45 days after vaccination. The receptor source for this set is a man aged 50 or older who received an inactivated influenza vaccine. Both conserved end residues are part of each CDR3. The D gene is left open where the match is weak. The listing skips clone size in some rows; elsewhere it reads once, few, many or a size class.

v_call	j_call	d_call	clone_size	cdr3_nt	cdr3_aa
TRBV29-1	TRBJ2-3	TRBD2	few	TGCAGCGTTGAAGGAGCGGGGGAGAGCACAGATACGCAGTATTTT	CSVEGAGESTDTQYF
TRBV5-1	TRBJ1-1	TRBD1	few	TGCGCCAGCAGCATAGGGACAGTCGAAGGGACTGAAGCTTTCTTT	CASSIGTVEGTEAFF
TRBV7-2	TRBJ2-7	TRBD2	few	TGTGCCAGCAGCCCGGGGCTAGCGGGGGACGACTCCTACGAGCAGTACTTC	CASSPGLAGDDSYEQYF
TRBV9	TRBJ2-1	.	few	TGTGCCAGCAGCCCCGGTGGGCGGCGGAATGAGCAGTTCTTC	CASSPGGRRNEQFF
TRBV18	TRBJ1-2	TRBD1	many	TGTGCCAGCTCACCTGGACAGGGCCCTAACTATGGCTACACCTTC	CASSPGQGPNYGYTF
TRBV9	TRBJ2-1	.	few	TGTGCCAGCAGCGTGGGGGGAAGAAACAATGAGCAGTTCTTC	CASSVGGRNNEQFF
TRBV7-9	TRBJ2-3	.	many	TGTGCCAGCAGCTTTTCAGCCCGAGATACGCAGTATTTT	CASSFSARDTQYF
TRBV28	TRBJ2-6	.	.	TGTGCCAGCAGCGAGAGCTCTGGGGCCAACGTCCTGACTTTC	CASSESSGANVLTF
TRBV20-1	TRBJ1-1	.	few	TGCAGTGCTCAGCCTACTGCAGGGTTTGAAAACACTGAAGCTTTCTTT	CSAQPTAGFENTEAFF
TRBV12-3/TRBV12-4	TRBJ1-2	.	.	TGTGCCAGCAGCCCAAGACAGGCGAACTATGGCTACACCTTC	CASSPRQANYGYTF
TRBV7-6	TRBJ2-7	TRBD1	.	TGTGCCAGCAGCTTAATGGGACAGGGGGCACAGTACTTC	CASSLMGQGAQYF
TRBV3-1	TRBJ2-5	TRBD1	few	TGTGCCAGCAGCCAAGATCGGCAGGGGGCAGGTCAAGAGACCCAGTACTTC	CASSQDRQGAGQETQYF
TRBV27	TRBJ2-6	.	.	TGTGCCAGCAGTTTCGGCTTGTCTGGGGCCAACGTCCTGACTTTC	CASSFGLSGANVLTF
TRBV28	TRBJ2-1	TRBD2	few	TGTGCCAGCAGGGGACTAGCGGGGCCCAATGAGCAGTTCTTC	CASRGLAGPNEQFF
TRBV28	TRBJ1-1	.	few	TGTGCCAGCACCTCGACAGGAAACACTGAAGCTTTCTTT	CASTSTGNTEAFF
TRBV7-2	TRBJ1-5	TRBD1	many	TGTGCCAGCAGCTTAGGAGGTTCCAGGGGGGGCAAGCCCCAGCATTTT	CASSLGGSRGGKPQHF
TRBV4-1	TRBJ1-4	.	.	TGCGCCAGCAGCCACCCGATGGTTGAAAAACTGTTTTTT	CASSHPMVEKLFF
TRBV25-1	TRBJ2-3	TRBD2	few	TGTGCCACCGTCCCCTCGGGAGGTTTGGCAGATACGCAGTATTTT	CATVPSGGLADTQYF
TRBV7-2	TRBJ2-7	.	.	TGTGCCAGCAGCTTAGTCCCTTCAGGGATCGGGTCCTACGAGCAGTACTTC	CASSLVPSGIGSYEQYF
TRBV4-1	TRBJ1-3	.	many	TGCGCCAGCAGCCACCCTCTCAGCTCTGGAAACACCATATATTTT	CASSHPLSSGNTIYF
TRBV6-2/TRBV6-3	TRBJ2-3	TRBD1	few	TGTGCCAGCAGGCGACAGGGGGCAGATACGCAGTATTTT	CASRRQGADTQYF
TRBV5-1	TRBJ1-4	TRBD1	.	TGCGCCAGCAGCACGGGACAGGAAAATGAAAAACTGTTTTTT	CASSTGQENEKLFF
TRBV16	TRBJ2-1	.	many	TGTGCCAGCAGCGCCGAGTTGTACAATGAGCAGTTCTTC	CASSAELYNEQFF
TRBV28	TRBJ2-1	TRBD2	many	TGTGCCAGCAGTTTCTATGAACTAGCGGGAGTCAATGAGCAGTTCTTC	CASSFYELAGVNEQFF
TRBV20-1	TRBJ2-7	.	few	TGCAGTGCTATTCTCCCCAGCACAACCTACGAGCAGTACTTC	CSAILPSTTYEQYF
TRBV6-1	TRBJ2-3	.	few	TGTGCCAGCAGCGCGGGAAACACAGATACGCAGTATTTT	CASSAGNTDTQYF
TRBV15	TRBJ1-1	.	.	TGTGCCACCAGCACTGGGGAATCGGGTGAAGCTTTCTTT	CATSTGESGEAFF
TRBV5-1	TRBJ2-7	TRBD1	many	TGCGCCAGCAGCCTAGGGGGCCTCAACCTCTACGAGCAGTACTTC	CASSLGGLNLYEQYF
TRBV6-5	TRBJ2-1	TRBD2	many	TGTGCCAGCAGGGCGGGAGGCTGGAATGAGCAGTTCTTC	CASRAGGWNEQFF
TRBV20-1	TRBJ2-1	TRBD2	many	TGCAGTTTAGACGGACTAGTGGGTAATGAGCAGTTCTTC	CSLDGLVGNEQFF